This T cell receptor (beta chain) was documented in a study of shared clonotypes between healthy human individuals. Germline assignment: CDR1 KGHSH and CDR2 LQKENI. This CDR3 contains 13 residues. Trimming took 3 bases from V and 7 from J, leaving 10 bases between them. Measured with immunoSEQ multiplex PCR; TCRdb has only the in-frame clones, and not every one. The sample holds 600,000 to 750,000 clones; more than 70% are singletons and the top ten take 1.8%. Material: memory CD4+ T cells sorted from blood. Noted subset: CD45RA-negative fraction. This clonotype was obtained from a woman aged 25 to 39 in good health. This chain links TRBV18 with TRBJ2-1; D is perhaps TRBD2 (6 bases). Here the CDR3 reads CASSPDYENEQFF. The CDR3 DNA reads TGTGCCAGCTCACCGGACTACGAGAATGAGCAGTTCTTC.